This TCR beta chain comes out of a study of CD8 T cell repertoires and HIV-1 epitope variants. Study information: Each of Twenty-five Gag and Nef epitope peptides stimulated a separate culture. Controls were a CMV, EBV and flu peptide pool, Ebola AY9 negative control, and no-peptide well. Cultures ran around nine days, with IL-2, IL-7 and IL-15 added on days 3 and 7. Study conclusions and caveats: No clonotypes responded to the TAALDMSHF plasma variant; several recognized KF9, one HW9.

This table comes from immunoSEQ multiplex PCR, and its TCRdb copy is limited to in-frame clones, with some not included. Here the sample spans roughly 5,800 clones, less than 70% being singletons. A word on this clone: What it binds is unknown.

Deletions cut 0 bases from V and 4 bases from J, with 10 bases between. In germline, CDR1 is MNHNS, CDR2 SASEGT. The CDR3 has 14 amino acids. Sample: cultured CD8+ T cells derived from PBMCs. This clonotype was obtained from a male donor with HIV. The rearrangement uses TRBV6-1 and TRBJ2-7; D is unclear. CDR3 nucleotide sequence: TGTGCCAGCAGTGAAGCGCGGAAAGGGTACGAGCAGTACTTC. Its translation: CASSEARKGYEQYF.